These T cell receptor beta chains were read from a single sample in a study of beta chain features in type 1 diabetes. Here immunoSEQ multiplex PCR was the method, and the copy in TCRdb shows in-frame clones only, minus some. Of about 660,000 clones in the sample, about 14% were seen once. Source material: naive CD4+ T cells from blood. These receptors were taken from a man between 18 and 29 years old with type 1 diabetes. Both conserved end residues are part of each CDR3. D genes are given only for firm matches. Clone size is stated in some rows and not others, as once, few, many or a class when expanded.

cdr3_length j_call v_call clone_size d_call cdr3_nt cdr3_aa
14 TRBJ1-5 TRBV5-1 once - TGCGCCAGCAGCTTGATGGGAGGCAATCAGCCCCAGCATTTT CASSLMGGNQPQHF
16 TRBJ2-7 TRBV7-2 - - TGTGCCAGCAGCTTAGTAGGTAGCGGAGGCTCCTACGAGCAGTACTTC CASSLVGSGGSYEQYF
14 TRBJ2-1 TRBV28 - - TGTGCCAGCAGTTTGCTGGGCTCCTACAATGAGCAGTTCTTC CASSLLGSYNEQFF
14 TRBJ2-3 TRBV7-9 few TRBD2 TGTGCCAGCAGAATAGCGGGAGGGCCAGATACGCAGTATTTT CASRIAGGPDTQYF
16 TRBJ2-3 TRBV30 - TRBD2 TGTGCCTGGAGTGTACTGAGCGGGACTCGCACAGATACGCAGTATTTT CAWSVLSGTRTDTQYF
14 TRBJ1-1 TRBV5-6 - - TGTGCCAGCAGCTTGGTATTCTCCTACACTGAAGCTTTCTTT CASSLVFSYTEAFF
13 TRBJ1-1 TRBV15 few TRBD1 TGTGCCACCAAGTTAACAGGGGTTGCTGAAGCTTTCTTT CATKLTGVAEAFF
13 TRBJ2-7 TRBV11-2 few - TGTGCCAGCAGCCCCTTTCAAACCTACGAGCAGTACTTC CASSPFQTYEQYF
17 TRBJ2-1 TRBV23-1 - - TGCGCCAGCAGTCAGCTAATAACCGGGTCCATCTACAATGAGCAGTTCTTC CASSQLITGSIYNEQFF
16 TRBJ1-1 TRBV7-2 - - TGTGCCAGCAGCTTAGGAGGCCGGGGGATGAACACTGAAGCTTTCTTT CASSLGGRGMNTEAFF
15 TRBJ2-7 TRBV7-2 few TRBD2 TGTGCCAGCAGATTTAGCGGGAGTCGACCCTACGAGCAGTACTTC CASRFSGSRPYEQYF
15 TRBJ2-1 TRBV7-7 few TRBD2 TGTGCTAGCAGCACGCGACTAGCGGGGGACAATGAGCAGTTCTTC CASSTRLAGDNEQFF
11 TRBJ2-1 TRBV27 few - TGTGCCAGCCGCAAAGGCACAGAGCAGTTCTTC CASRKGTEQFF
14 TRBJ2-3 TRBV6-5 - - TGTGCCAGCAGTTGGAGCGACAGGACAGATACGCAGTATTTT CASSWSDRTDTQYF
15 TRBJ2-5 TRBV7-2 - TRBD1 TGTGCCAGCAGCCTAGGGACAGCCAACCAAGAGACCCAGTACTTC CASSLGTANQETQYF
12 TRBJ2-3 TRBV28 few - TGTGCCAGCAGTCTCCTCACAGATACGCAGTATTTT CASSLLTDTQYF
13 TRBJ1-5 TRBV30 - - TGTGCCTGGAGTGTGGATAGCAATCAGCCCCAGCATTTT CAWSVDSNQPQHF
17 TRBJ1-4 TRBV29-1 - - TGCAGCGTTGCCAGCGGAGGGGGGGACGCAACTAATGAAAAACTGTTTTTT CSVASGGGDATNEKLFF
12 TRBJ2-7 TRBV5-1 few - TGCGCCAGCAGCCCGGACGACGGCGAGCAGTACTTC CASSPDDGEQYF
15 TRBJ2-7 TRBV4-2 - - TGTGCCAGCAGCCAAGATCGGCAGGGCGGCTACGAGCAGTACTTC CASSQDRQGGYEQYF
15 TRBJ2-3 TRBV7-9 few TRBD1 TGTGCCAGCAGCCCGTGGACAGGGAGATCAGATACGCAGTATTTT CASSPWTGRSDTQYF
13 TRBJ1-6 TRBV11-2 - - TGTGCCAGCAGCTTGGAGAGGTATTCACCCCTCCACTTT CASSLERYSPLHF
13 TRBJ2-3 TRBV11-2 - - TGTGCCAGCAGCCGACCCGGGGGAGATACGCAGTATTTT CASSRPGGDTQYF
15 TRBJ2-1 TRBV6-6 - TRBD2 TGTGCCAGCGGGGAGAGGGGACTAGCGGGTTTTCCCCCGTTCTTC CASGERGLAGFPPFF
16 TRBJ2-1 TRBV5-6 - - TGTGCCAGCACCCCTTTTACCTATTATGGAGACAATGAGCAGTTCTTC CASTPFTYYGDNEQFF
14 TRBJ1-1 TRBV19 - - TGTGCCAGTAGTATGGCGCAGGGATTAAGAGGAGCTTTCTTT CASSMAQGLRGAFF
20 TRBJ2-1 TRBV4-1 - TRBD2 TGCGCCAGCAGCCGTCTCGACGAGCGGGACTGGCGAAGCTCCTACAATGAGCAGTTCTTC CASSRLDERDWRSSYNEQFF
14 TRBJ1-6 TRBV27 few - TGTGCCAGCCGTGAAACTGTCTCAAGATCACCCCTCCACTTT CASRETVSRSPLHF
13 TRBJ2-7 TRBV7-2 few - TGTGCCAGCAGCCCTAGGGCGAACTACGAGCAGTACTTC CASSPRANYEQYF
11 TRBJ1-4 TRBV29-1 - - TGCAGCGTTAGGGGAGGGGAAAAACTGTTTTTT CSVRGGEKLFF
16 TRBJ2-2 TRBV14 - - TGTGCCAGCAGCCTAGTGGCAGGGGCCCCGACCGGGGAGCTGTTTTTT CASSLVAGAPTGELFF
14 TRBJ2-5 TRBV19 - TRBD1 TGTGCCAGTAGTATGGGGACAGCCAAAGAGACCCAGTACTTC CASSMGTAKETQYF
15 TRBJ2-7 TRBV7-2 - - TGTGCCAGCAGCTTAAGGTCCGGGGCTCTCGACGAGCAGTACTTC CASSLRSGALDEQYF
14 TRBJ2-3 TRBV7-2 - TRBD2 TGTGCCAGCGGTCTAGCGGCGAGCACAGATACGCAGTATTTT CASGLAASTDTQYF
13 TRBJ2-3 TRBV27 - - TGTGCCAGCCGACCGACGGCGACAGATACGCAGTATTTT CASRPTATDTQYF
14 TRBJ2-7 TRBV15 few TRBD1 TGTGCCACCGGACAGGGCCAGTGGTCCTACGAGCAGTACTTC CATGQGQWSYEQYF
14 TRBJ1-4 TRBV6-1 few - TGTGCCAGCAGGATCCAGGGGATTAATGAAAAACTGTTTTTT CASRIQGINEKLFF
13 TRBJ2-7 TRBV5-1 - TRBD1 TGCGCCAGCAGCTCGGACAGGGCCTACGAGCAGTACTTC CASSSDRAYEQYF
15 TRBJ1-1 TRBV14 few TRBD1 TGTGCCAGCAGCCCGGGACAGTTGCCGAACACTGAAGCTTTCTTT CASSPGQLPNTEAFF
14 TRBJ2-1 TRBV5-4 - - TGTGCCAGCAGCTTCGGGGACTTTTACAATGAGCAGTTCTTC CASSFGDFYNEQFF
16 TRBJ2-2 TRBV29-1 - TRBD1 TGCAGCGCCCGCATAGGACAGGGGGCCAACACCGGGGAGCTGTTTTTT CSARIGQGANTGELFF
15 TRBJ2-7 TRBV7-9 few TRBD1 TGTGCCAGCAGCCTGCATGGACAGGCCTCTGACGAGCAGTACTTC CASSLHGQASDEQYF
16 TRBJ1-1 TRBV27 few TRBD1 TGTGCCAGCAGTGCTACAGGGGATTGGGTAAACACTGAAGCTTTCTTT CASSATGDWVNTEAFF
15 TRBJ1-4 TRBV28 few TRBD1 TGTGCCAGCGGGACAGTTTCAGCCGCTAATGAAAAACTGTTTTTT CASGTVSAANEKLFF
14 TRBJ2-1 TRBV7-2 few - - CASSLYVAGGNGFF
17 TRBJ1-6 TRBV4-1 few - TGCGCCAGCAGCCAAGTCGCAGGGAGGTCCTATAATTCACCCCTCCACTTT CASSQVAGRSYNSPLHF
13 TRBJ1-1 TRBV27 - - TGTGCCAGCAGTTGGAGGGGGAACACTGAAGCTTTCTTT CASSWRGNTEAFF
15 TRBJ2-7 TRBV28 - TRBD1 TGTGCCAGCAGTTCCCCCGGGACAGGCTCCTACGAGCAGTACTTC CASSSPGTGSYEQYF
14 TRBJ2-7 TRBV27 few TRBD1 TGTGCCAGCAGTTTAAGACAGGGGGCCTACGAGCAGTACTTC CASSLRQGAYEQYF
14 TRBJ2-4 TRBV7-6 - - TGTGCCAGCAGCCCCTCCCTAGCCAAAAACATTCAGTACTTC CASSPSLAKNIQYF
14 TRBJ2-1 TRBV7-2 - TRBD2 TGTGCCAGCAGCCTCCTCAGAATAGCGGGGGATCAGTTCTTC CASSLLRIAGDQFF
16 TRBJ2-2 TRBV19 few TRBD1 TGTGCCAGTAGTACGCCGGGACAGGGTAACACCGGGGAGCTGTTTTTT CASSTPGQGNTGELFF
15 TRBJ2-3 TRBV6-1 - - TGTGCCAGCAGTGAAGTTAGCCCCTCGGCCTTGGCGCAGTATTTT CASSEVSPSALAQYF
15 TRBJ1-4 TRBV5-1 - TRBD1 TGCGCCAGCAGCCGATCACAGGGGTTTAATGAAAAACTGTTTTTT CASSRSQGFNEKLFF
15 TRBJ1-6 TRBV11-2 - - TGTGCCAGCAGCTCGGTGAAGGGCCATAATTCACCCCTCCACTTT CASSSVKGHNSPLHF
15 TRBJ2-3 TRBV10-3 - - TGTGCCATCAGTGAATTGCTAGGTGGCACAGATACGCAGTATTTT CAISELLGGTDTQYF
12 TRBJ2-1 TRBV7-9 - - TGTGCCAGCAGGAAGACTGAGGGTGAGCAGTTCTTC CASRKTEGEQFF
16 TRBJ2-5 TRBV5-4 - TRBD1 TGTGCCAGCAGCGGGGGACAGGGATTCCCCCAAGAGACCCAGTACTTC CASSGGQGFPQETQYF
11 TRBJ2-5 TRBV15 - - TGTGCCACCAGCCTTGGGGAGACCCAGTACTTC CATSLGETQYF